The clone carrying this T cell receptor beta chain was seen at least ten times. The record originates from a study of regulatory T cells in long-lasting Graves disease. Time point here: newly diagnosed GD, antithyroid drugs for less than 3 months. Following extraction of RNA from PBMCs, that RNA was used to make the TCR library. The V and J ends lost 5 bases and 5 bases respectively, with 12 bases between them. Germline V gene lookup returns CDR1 MNHEY and CDR2 SVGEGT. This CDR3 spans 13 amino acids. Construction of the TCR beta libraries employed iRepertoire HTBI primers in conjunction with Arm-PCR of CDR3 regions. Each CDR3 protein gets one entry after TCRdb re-called the multiplex PCR reads with MiXCR. This table holds about 470,000 distinct CDR3 sequences, 16% found once. The same specimen was also included in a second study, on T cells in Graves' hyperthyroidism and ophthalmopathy.

This receptor was taken from a man aged 35 to 55 with Graves disease. Sequencing was performed on peripheral blood mononuclear cells (PBMCs), taken at new diagnosis, from a patient treated with antithyroid drugs. This chain links TRBV6-2 or TRBV6-3 with TRBJ2-5, with D perhaps matching TRBD2 (5 bases). The chain's CDR3 is CASSERRGETQYF. CDR3 DNA: TGTGCCAGCAGTGAACGGAGAGGGGAGACCCAGTACTTC.